One sample yielded the 24 T cell receptor beta chains listed below, sequenced in a study of blood T cell repertoires in COVID-19. Sequenced by immunoSEQ multiplex PCR; TCRdb stores in-frame clones only, minus some. The top ten hold roughly 1% of the sample, which has about 480,000 clones, 75% to 90% seen once. Sequencing was done on a sample of peripheral blood. Receptor source: a man between 18 and 29 years old with COVID-19, enrolled during active disease.

The chain recombines TRBV5-4 with TRBJ1-2, with 12 bases that match TRBD1. Germline V gives CDR1 SGHNT, CDR2 YYREEE (reference sequence). The CDR3 length is 16 residues. With V trimmed by 4 bases and J by 0 bases, 4 bases remained unmatched. The CDR3 reads CASSRGTGGANYGYTF. CDR3 coding DNA: TGTGCCAGCAGCAGGGGGACAGGGGGCGCTAACTATGGCTACACCTTC.

The rearrangement uses TRBV10-3 and TRBJ2-7, with D possibly matching TRBD2 (6 bases). CDR3 length: 14 amino acids. V was pared by 0 bases and J by 5 bases, with 11 bases between. Germline V CDR1 and CDR2: ENHRY, SYGVKD. The CDR3 region has the DNA TGTGCCATCAGTGAGTCGACGGGAGCCCACGAGCAGTACTTC. It encodes CAISESTGAHEQYF.

The sample holds one count of this clone. The chain employs TRBV5-6 and TRBJ1-4; 7 positions agree with TRBD1. CDR1 is SGHDT, CDR2 YYEEEE, per germline. V trimming: 2 bases; J trimming: 7 bases; junction bases outside the gene matches: 5. This CDR3 is 14 amino acids long. The CDR3 region has the DNA TGTGCCAGCAGCTTTCAGGGGACAGTTGAAAAACTGTTTTTT. It specifies CASSFQGTVEKLFF.

This chain connects TRBV19 to TRBJ2-1; 8 nucleotides line up with TRBD2. There are 16 residues in the CDR3. Losses at the gene ends were 5 bases for V and 2 bases for J; bases not matched to a gene: 8. Germline values: CDR1 LNHDA, CDR2 SQIVND (reference sequence). The CDR3 DNA sequence: TGTGCCAGTAGTGGGCATAGCGGGGATACCTACAATGAGCAGTTCTTC. Its translation: CASSGHSGDTYNEQFF.

The chain joins TRBV4-1 to TRBJ2-1; 11 bases agree with TRBD1. This CDR3 has 15 residues. In germline, CDR1 is MGHRA, CDR2 YSYEKL. The trim removed 4 bases at V and 6 bases at J, leaving 5 bases unmatched. For the CDR3, the DNA is TGCGCCAGCAGCCGCGGACAGGGGGCTCTCAATGAGCAGTTCTTC. It yields the protein CASSRGQGALNEQFF.

The J gene is TRBJ2-2, the V gene TRBV29-1, with TRBD1 as a possible D gene (6 bases). The V and J ends lost 0 bases and 7 bases respectively, with 6 bases between them. The CDR3 contains 12 residues. From germline, CDR1 is SQVTM and CDR2 ANQGSEA. CDR3 sequence: CSVEEGGGELFF. CDR3 DNA sequence: TGCAGCGTTGAAGAAGGGGGCGGGGAGCTGTTTTTT.

The rearrangement uses TRBV24-1 and TRBJ1-1; D is unresolved. The V end lost 4 bases, the J end lost 1 base, and 9 bases lay between the germline ends. Germline CDR1 reads KGHDR; CDR2 reads SFDVKD. The CDR3 runs to 14 residues. Here the CDR3 DNA reads TGTGCCACCAGTGAATTCCGGGGGAACACTGAAGCTTTCTTT. This gives the protein CATSEFRGNTEAFF.

V and J are TRBV6-5 and TRBJ2-5; TRBD1 matches at 8 bases. The length of the CDR3 is 13 residues. Germline CDR1 and CDR2: MNHEY and SVGAGI. Germline trimming cut 6 bases from V and 7 bases from J; bases unmatched to any gene: 7. CDR3 DNA sequence: TGTGCCAGCAGGACGACAGGGGTGGGGACCCAGTACTTC. Translation: CASRTTGVGTQYF.

This clone was detected a few times. Here the CDR3 reads CAIPRDRTHSGANVLTF. CDR3 coding DNA: TGTGCCATCCCGAGGGACAGGACTCACTCTGGGGCCAACGTCCTGACTTTC. The chain carries TRBV2 and TRBJ2-6, with 8 positions matching TRBD1. The length of the CDR3 is 17 residues. The germline V gene encodes CDR1 SNHLY and CDR2 FYNNEI. Trimming cost V 10 bases and J 0 bases; bases outside gene matches: 11.

The gene calls are TRBV7-9 and TRBJ2-7, with a possible D match to TRBD1 (6 bases). V lost 5 bases to trimming and J lost 6 bases, with 20 bases between them. Germline values: CDR1 SEHNR, CDR2 FQNEAQ (reference sequence). The CDR3 is 15 residues long. The CDR3 region is CASSPSPGHRSEQYF. The CDR3 nucleotides read TGTGCCAGCAGCCCTAGTCCGGGACATCGGTCCGAGCAGTACTTC.

This chain links TRBV19 with TRBJ2-1; 7 bases are shared with TRBD2. With 1 base clipped from V and 8 bases from J, the junction kept 11 bases outside the gene matches. There are 16 residues in the CDR3. Per the germline V gene, CDR1 is LNHDA and CDR2 is SQIVND (reference sequence). This CDR3 is CASSIGHLAVLDEQFF. In DNA form, the CDR3 reads TGTGCCAGTAGTATAGGCCATCTAGCGGTCTTGGATGAGCAGTTCTTC.

This sequence joins TRBV3-1 (or the pseudogene TRBV3-2) and TRBJ2-5, with unresolved D. CDR3 length: 14 amino acids. Germline V gives CDR1 LGHDT, CDR2 YNNKEL (reference sequence). V lost 2 bases to trimming and J lost 5 bases, with 12 bases between them. The CDR3 region is CASSQLVVPETQYF. CDR3 DNA sequence: TGTGCCAGCAGCCAATTAGTCGTCCCCGAGACCCAGTACTTC.

The chain uses TRBV14 and TRBJ1-2; TRBD1 agrees at 10 bases. There are 14 residues in the CDR3. CDR1 and CDR2 from the germline V gene are SGHDN and FVKESK. With 4 bases clipped from V and 6 bases from J, the junction kept 5 bases outside the gene matches. The CDR3 reads CASSPSTGGHGYTF. The CDR3 coding sequence is TGTGCCAGCAGCCCATCGACAGGGGGCCATGGCTACACCTTC. Combining the CDR3 with reference TRBV14 and TRBJ1-2 gives the whole variable domain EAGVTQFPSHSVIEKGQTVTLRCDPISGHDNLYWYRRVMGKEIKFLLHFVKESKQDESGMPNNRFLAERTGGTYSTLKVQPAELEDSGVYFCASSPSTGGHGYTFGSGTRLTVV.

This chain links TRBV7-2 with TRBJ2-1, with TRBD2 identical over 8 bases. CDR3 length: 15 residues. The germline V gene encodes CDR1 SGHTA and CDR2 FQGNSA. V trimming: 5 bases; J trimming: 5 bases; junction bases outside the gene matches: 8. CDR3 region: CASSASGSLNNEQFF. CDR3 DNA sequence: TGTGCCAGCAGCGCGAGCGGGAGCTTGAACAATGAGCAGTTCTTC.

A few counts support this clone. The genes are TRBV5-7 and TRBJ1-4; 7 positions agree with TRBD1. TRBV5-7 is sorted into the ORF group, with uncertain function. This CDR3 is 15 amino acids long. The J segment lost 1 base and the V segment lost 4 bases, leaving 4 bases of the junction unmatched. Here the CDR3 DNA reads TGTGCCAGCAGCCGCCCAGGGGGAACTAATGAAAAACTGTTTTTT. Translating gives CASSRPGGTNEKLFF.

The chain employs TRBV11-2 and TRBJ1-1; 11 nucleotides align to TRBD1. The germline V gene has CDR1 SGHAT and CDR2 FQNNGV. The CDR3 length is 14 residues. Unmatched junction bases numbered 5, after V lost 6 bases and J lost 5 bases. This CDR3 reads CASSYGQGATEAFF. The CDR3 DNA reads TGTGCCAGCAGTTATGGACAGGGGGCGACTGAAGCTTTCTTT. Using reference TRBV11-2 and TRBJ1-1 for the parts outside the CDR3, the full variable domain is EAGVAQSPRYKIIEKRQSVAFWCNPISGHATLYWYQQILGQGPKLLIQFQNNGVVDDSQLPKDRFSAERLKGVDSTLKIQPAKLEDSAVYLCASSYGQGATEAFFGQGTRLTVV.

The genes are TRBV18 and TRBJ1-1; 9 bases align to TRBD1. Germline CDR1 is KGHSH and CDR2 is LQKENI. Trimming removed 5 bases from V and 3 bases from J; junction bases left unmatched: 4. The CDR3 spans 14 residues. The CDR3 protein is CASSAQGADTEAFF. Written as DNA, the CDR3 is TGTGCCAGCTCAGCACAGGGGGCGGACACTGAAGCTTTCTTT.

This clone was found once. The rearrangement uses TRBV29-1 and TRBJ2-1; D remains ambiguous. Trimming shortened V by 6 bases and J by 0 bases, and 6 bases separated the two germline ends. The CDR3 contains 12 residues. Germline V gene lookup returns CDR1 SQVTM and CDR2 ANQGSEA. The CDR3, as DNA: TGCAGCGTCCGCAGCTCCTACAATGAGCAGTTCTTC. Its protein product is CSVRSSYNEQFF.

The rearrangement joins TRBV29-1 to TRBJ1-1; possible D gene TRBD1, 5 bases. CDR1 is SQVTM and CDR2 is ANQGSEA in the germline V gene. This CDR3 is 12 amino acids long. Trimming took off 4 bases at V and 6 bases at J, with 12 bases between the two ends. The DNA for the CDR3 is TGCAGCGTTGCTATAGGGACTGCTGAAGCTTTCTTT. Its translation is CSVAIGTAEAFF.

The V and J genes are TRBV24-1 and TRBJ2-2; a weak D match, TRBD1 (6 bases). V dropped 3 bases and J dropped 0 bases, with 10 bases sitting between them. The CDR3 has 16 residues. In germline, CDR1 is KGHDR, CDR2 SFDVKD. Written as DNA, the CDR3 is TGTGCCACCAGTGATCTTGGACAGTCGAACACCGGGGAGCTGTTTTTT. This codes for CATSDLGQSNTGELFF.

The chain recombines TRBV18 with TRBJ2-7, with D perhaps matching TRBD2 (5 bases). The CDR3 runs to 13 residues. Between the trimmed V and J ends, which lost 3 bases and 4 bases, there was a span of 10 bases. CDR1 is KGHSH and CDR2 is LQKENI in the germline V gene. CDR3: CASSPQEAYEQYF. The CDR3 DNA follows: TGTGCCAGCTCACCGCAGGAGGCGTACGAGCAGTACTTC.

For this clone: In the same sample, other DNA sequences code for this CDR3. The genes are TRBV24-1 and TRBJ2-3; 12 bases align to TRBD2. V shed 2 bases, J shed 0 bases, and the junction held 5 bases outside the gene matches. The CDR3 runs to 18 residues. Looked up from germline, CDR1 is KGHDR and CDR2 is SFDVKD. The CDR3 DNA reads as TGTGCCACCAGTGATTCTGGACTAGCGGGGACTAGCACAGATACGCAGTATTTT. Residues: CATSDSGLAGTSTDTQYF.

As DNA, the CDR3 is TGTGCCAGTAGTATTTCACAGGGTAGCTCCTATAATTCACCCCTCCACTTT. This sequence encodes CASSISQGSSYNSPLHF. The chain joins TRBV19 to TRBJ1-6; D might be TRBD1 (6 bases). Between the trimmed V and J ends, which lost 3 bases and 0 bases, there was a span of 12 bases. Germline CDR1 LNHDA, CDR2 SQIVND (reference sequence). The CDR3 runs to 17 residues.

The V call is TRBV6-5, the J call TRBJ2-2; tentatively, D is TRBD2 (7 bases). The germline V gene encodes CDR1 MNHEY and CDR2 SVGAGI. The CDR3 is made up of 15 amino acids. The V gene lost 7 bases and the J gene lost 5 bases, with 17 bases spanning the gap. The CDR3 DNA is TGTGCCAGCATACGGGGGGCTATGGAGACCGGGGAGCTGTTTTTT. Its protein product is CASIRGAMETGELFF.